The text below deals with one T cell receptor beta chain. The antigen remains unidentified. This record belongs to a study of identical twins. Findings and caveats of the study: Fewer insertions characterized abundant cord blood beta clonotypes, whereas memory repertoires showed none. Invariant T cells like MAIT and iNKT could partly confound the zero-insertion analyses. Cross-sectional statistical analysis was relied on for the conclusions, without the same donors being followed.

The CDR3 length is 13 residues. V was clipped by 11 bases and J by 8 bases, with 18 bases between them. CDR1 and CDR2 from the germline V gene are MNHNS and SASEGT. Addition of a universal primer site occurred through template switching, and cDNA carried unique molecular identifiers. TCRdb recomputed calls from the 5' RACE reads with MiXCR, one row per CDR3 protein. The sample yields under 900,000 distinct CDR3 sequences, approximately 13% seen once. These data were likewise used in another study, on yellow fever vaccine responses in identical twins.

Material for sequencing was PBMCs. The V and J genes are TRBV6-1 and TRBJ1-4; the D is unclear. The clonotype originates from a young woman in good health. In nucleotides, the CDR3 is TGTGCCCTGACGGACCTAAGGCGAGAAAAACTGTTTTTT. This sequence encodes CALTDLRREKLFF.